What follows are 18 T cell receptor beta chains derived from one specimen sequenced in a study of shared clonotypes between healthy human individuals. CD45RO negativity and positive selection for CCR7 defined naive CD8 cells, a population that excluded terminally differentiated effector memory CD45RA+ cells. Assay: immunoSEQ multiplex PCR; the TCRdb copy retains only in-frame clones and omits some. This sample yields approximately 1.9 million clones, of which 80% to 95% are seen a single time; under 2% belongs to the top ten. The sample consisted of naive CD8+ T cells from PBMCs. The receptors stem from a young man in good health. Some clones in this sample may be carry-over from other donors' samples.

As concerns this clone: Other DNA sequences within the sample encode an identical CDR3. This chain uses TRBV9 with TRBJ1-4, with D unclear. V was cut by 0 bases and J by 3 bases, with 6 bases left in between. The CDR3 has 14 residues. Germline V lookup: CDR1 SGDLS, CDR2 YYNGEE. In DNA form, the CDR3 reads TGTGCCAGCAGCGTAGTGGGGTCTAATGAAAAACTGTTTTTT. It translates to CASSVVGSNEKLFF.

In DNA, the CDR3 is TGTGCCAGCAGCTTAGCGTCTAGCGGATACTACAATGAGCAGTTCTTC. This gives the protein CASSLASSGYYNEQFF. The V gene is TRBV7-6, the J gene TRBJ2-1, with 7 nucleotides matching TRBD2. Trimming cost V 0 bases and J 3 bases; bases outside gene matches: 5. Germline-derived CDR1 and CDR2 are SGHVS and FNYEAQ. The CDR3 has 16 residues.

This clone showed up just once. The chain has TRBV27 and TRBJ2-1; D might be TRBD1 (6 bases). Germline assignment: CDR1 MNHEY and CDR2 SMNVEV (reference sequence). The V end lost 3 bases, the J end lost 0 bases, and 21 bases lay between the germline ends. The CDR3 extends over 19 amino acids. The CDR3 sequence: CASSFRGRGYTSSYNEQFF. For the CDR3, the DNA is TGTGCCAGCAGTTTTAGAGGCAGGGGATACACAAGCTCCTACAATGAGCAGTTCTTC.

The J gene is TRBJ1-2, the V gene TRBV4-2; D gene uncertain. Germline V gene data show CDR1 as LGHNA and CDR2 as YNFKEQ. CDR3 length equals 12 residues. The V end was cut by 5 bases, the J end by 6 bases, with 10 bases between. Here the CDR3 DNA reads TGTGCCAGCAGCGCGTACACGGATGGCTACACCTTC. This translates into CASSAYTDGYTF.

The gene calls are TRBV7-9 and TRBJ2-7; 11 nucleotides agree with TRBD1. Germline CDR1 SEHNR, CDR2 FQNEAQ (reference sequence). With 11 bases clipped from V and 6 bases from J, the junction kept 12 bases outside the gene matches. The CDR3 length is 14 residues. The CDR3 region has the DNA TGTGCCGTGTCACCGGGACAGGGGGTATTCGAGCAGTACTTC. It codes for CAVSPGQGVFEQYF.

This chain joins TRBV28 and TRBJ2-1; 8 bases fit TRBD2. V lost 6 bases and J lost 3; bases outside the gene matches: 7. CDR3 length: 15 amino acids. CDR1 is MDHEN, CDR2 SYDVKM, per germline. The CDR3 region has the DNA TGTGCCAGCAGGACCAGCGGGAGAGTCTACAATGAGCAGTTCTTC. Protein product: CASRTSGRVYNEQFF.

The gene calls are TRBV7-9 and TRBJ2-7; 16 bases map to TRBD2. Germline CDR1 reads SEHNR; CDR2 reads FQNEAQ (reference sequence). J was trimmed by 3 bases and V by 5 bases; bases with no gene match: 7. The CDR3 is 17 amino acids. This chain's CDR3 is CASSPGLAGGTGYEQYF. In nucleotides, the CDR3 is TGTGCCAGCAGCCCGGGACTAGCGGGAGGGACAGGCTACGAGCAGTACTTC.

The genes are TRBV2 and TRBJ2-1, with 12 bases that match TRBD2. Unmatched junction bases numbered 8, after V lost 6 bases and J lost 8 bases. The CDR3 is 15 amino acids. Per germline, CDR1 SNHLY and CDR2 FYNNEI. CDR3 DNA: TGTGCCAGCAGCCTATCTAGCGGGAGGGCCCATGAGCAGTTCTTC. Translation: CASSLSSGRAHEQFF.

This rearrangement joins TRBV27 to TRBJ2-7; a weak D match, TRBD1 (6 bases). Trimming stripped 4 bases from V and 2 bases from J, with 12 bases between. CDR3 length: 14 amino acids. Germline assignment: CDR1 MNHEY and CDR2 SMNVEV (reference sequence). Here the CDR3 DNA reads TGTGCCAGCAGTTGGGTGGGGGCCACCTACGAGCAGTACTTC. Encoded protein: CASSWVGATYEQYF.

The count of this clone is one. The chain combines TRBV20-1 with TRBJ2-7; D not resolved. The length of the CDR3 is 11 residues. Germline-derived CDR1 and CDR2 are DFQATT and SNEGSKA (reference sequence). V lost 6 bases, J lost 6 bases, and 12 bases lay in between. The CDR3 DNA reads as TGCAGTGCCCCATGGGGTTCCGAGCAGTACTTC. Translation gives CSAPWGSEQYF.

This sequence joins TRBV4-3 and TRBJ2-7; no firm D call. The CDR3 is 16 amino acids. Germline-derived CDR1 and CDR2 are LGHNA and YSLEER. V lost 0 bases and J lost 0, with 12 bases in between. CDR3 loop: CASSQDHRAVSYEQYF. CDR3 nucleotide sequence: TGCGCCAGCAGCCAAGATCATAGGGCAGTCTCCTACGAGCAGTACTTC.

This sequence joins TRBV28 and TRBJ2-5; TRBD2 might be the D (6 bases). Trimming shortened V by 3 bases and J by 5 bases, and 16 bases separated the two germline ends. This CDR3 has 15 amino acids. The germline CDR1 and CDR2 sequences are MDHEN and SYDVKM. CDR3 nucleotides: TGTGCCAGCAGTTTTACGTGGGAGGTAGGGGAGACCCAGTACTTC. It codes for CASSFTWEVGETQYF.

V and J are TRBV27 and TRBJ2-3; perhaps TRBD2 as D (6 bases). The germline gives CDR1 MNHEY, CDR2 SMNVEV (reference sequence). The CDR3 length is 15 residues. The V and J ends lost 8 bases and 4 bases respectively, with 19 bases between them. CDR3 sequence reads: CASGEVWPGADTQYF. In DNA, the CDR3 is TGTGCCAGCGGGGAGGTGTGGCCGGGAGCAGATACGCAGTATTTT.

The chain employs TRBV10-1 and TRBJ2-1; 8 bases are shared with TRBD1. Germline V CDR1 and CDR2: WNHNN, SYGVQD (reference sequence). V lost 6 bases and J lost 1; bases outside the gene matches: 2. The CDR3 extends over 14 amino acids. DNA for the CDR3: TGCGCCAGCAGGGGACAGGATTCCTACAATGAGCAGTTCTTC. Residues: CASRGQDSYNEQFF.

Turning to this clone: The sample holds other DNA sequences that translate to the same CDR3. This rearrangement joins TRBV19 to TRBJ2-7; TRBD2 matches at 10 bases. Germline loops: CDR1 LNHDA, CDR2 SQIVND (reference sequence). J lost 3 bases, V lost 1 base, and 3 bases had no gene match. The CDR3 loop spans 15 amino acids. This chain's CDR3 is CASSIGSSGSYEQYF. The CDR3 DNA follows: TGTGCCAGTAGTATAGGCTCTAGCGGGAGCTACGAGCAGTACTTC.

The chain recombines TRBV6-1 with TRBJ1-3, with 7 bases that match TRBD1. Unmatched junction bases numbered 11, after V lost 3 bases and J lost 0 bases. Germline loops: CDR1 MNHNS, CDR2 SASEGT. The CDR3 has 18 amino acids. The chain's CDR3 is CASSDGTVTLSSGNTIYF. CDR3 coding DNA: TGTGCCAGCAGTGATGGGACAGTTACCTTATCCTCTGGAAACACCATATATTTT.

For this clone: This sample includes further DNA sequences coding for the same CDR3. CDR3 sequence: CASSLSLYNEQFF. CDR3 nucleotide sequence: TGTGCCAGCAGTTTAAGCCTCTACAATGAGCAGTTCTTC. The chain couples TRBV27 to TRBJ2-1; D is unresolved. Germline CDR1 and CDR2: MNHEY and SMNVEV (reference sequence). The V gene lost 2 bases and the J gene lost 3 bases, with 5 bases spanning the gap. CDR3 length: 13 amino acids.

This sequence joins TRBV13 and TRBJ2-1, with D possibly TRBD2 on 6 matching bases. Germline loops: CDR1 PRHDT, CDR2 FYEKMQ (reference sequence). This CDR3 region has 17 residues. The ends were cut back, 5 bases at V and 0 bases at J, with 17 bases in the middle. For the CDR3, the DNA is TGTGCCAGCAGCCCCGGGGCGGGATTGTTCTCCTACAATGAGCAGTTCTTC. Protein: CASSPGAGLFSYNEQFF.